A selection of T cell receptor beta chains follows, all from one sample in a study of blood T cells in healthy people across ages. TCRdb reprocessed the 5' RACE reads via MiXCR and lists one record per CDR3 protein. The sample contains approximately 2,000,000 distinct CDR3 sequences, about two fifths of which appear only once. The sequencing sample was made of blood. These receptors all come from a human donor in good health. Each CDR3 is given with its conserved first and last residue. A D gene is named only where the DNA matches it firmly. A clone size is listed for some rows: how often the clone was seen (once, few, many), or a class if it is expanded.

D: NA; J: TRBJ2-2; size: NA; V: TRBV9; DNA: TGTGCCAGCAGCGTAGTAGGGCTAGCGTCGAACACCGGGGAGCTGTTTTTT; CDR3: CASSVVGLASNTGELFF
D: TRBD2; J: TRBJ2-7; size: NA; V: TRBV10-2; DNA: TGCGCCAGCAGTGAGCCTAGCGGGGGATCCTACGAGCAGTACTTC; CDR3: CASSEPSGGSYEQYF
D: NA; J: TRBJ2-5; size: NA; V: TRBV7-9; DNA: TGTGCCAGCAGCTTAGATGGGACCCCTCAAGAGACCCAGTACTTC; CDR3: CASSLDGTPQETQYF
D: NA; J: TRBJ1-4; size: NA; V: TRBV7-2; DNA: TGTGCCAGCAGCCCTTACGGGACGGGTGAAAAACTGTTTTTT; CDR3: CASSPYGTGEKLFF
D: TRBD2; J: TRBJ2-3; size: few; V: TRBV9; DNA: TGTGCCAGCAGCGTCAGCGGGGGGGCCAGGGCGGTCACAGATACGCAGTATTTT; CDR3: CASSVSGGARAVTDTQYF
D: NA; J: TRBJ1-5; size: once; V: TRBV6-5; DNA: TGTGCCAGCAGTTACTCACCGTATCGGCCCCAGCATTTT; CDR3: CASSYSPYRPQHF
D: NA; J: TRBJ2-7; size: few; V: TRBV6-1; DNA: TGTGCCAGCAGCTCGGAAAACCGGAACATACTGGATCCGCGGCCAACCTCCTACGAGCAGTACTTC; CDR3: CASSSENRNILDPRPTSYEQYF
D: NA; J: TRBJ2-1; size: NA; V: TRBV5-1; DNA: TGCGCCAGCACTAAAGGGGACAATGAGCAGTTCTTC; CDR3: CASTKGDNEQFF
D: NA; J: TRBJ2-7; size: NA; V: TRBV20-1; DNA: TGCAGTGCTCGGAAGCTCCATCAGGGAAGTCGCCACGAGCAGTACTTC; CDR3: CSARKLHQGSRHEQYF
D: TRBD1; J: TRBJ1-2; size: NA; V: TRBV4-3; DNA: TGCGCCAGCAGCCACCAAAAGCCCGTGCAGGGGGTTGTCTATGGCTACACCTTC; CDR3: CASSHQKPVQGVVYGYTF
D: TRBD1; J: TRBJ1-6; size: NA; V: TRBV5-5; DNA: TGTGCCAGCAGCTTGGGGACAGGGGTTGGTAATAATTCACCCCTCCACTTT; CDR3: CASSLGTGVGNNSPLHF
D: NA; J: TRBJ1-4; size: once; V: TRBV4-3; DNA: TGCGCCAGTAGGGGGACCGCGGGGAGGCATGAAAAACGGTTTTTT; CDR3: CASRGTAGRHEKRFF
D: NA; J: TRBJ2-1; size: NA; V: TRBV18; DNA: TGTGCCAGCTCAGTCTTACAGGGACGTGAGCAGTTCTTC; CDR3: CASSVLQGREQFF
D: TRBD2; J: TRBJ2-3; size: NA; V: TRBV4-2; DNA: TGTGCCAGCAGCCAAGGGTATGGCGGGGGGGCGAGGGGAGATACGCAGTATTTT; CDR3: CASSQGYGGGARGDTQYF
D: TRBD1; J: TRBJ2-7; size: few; V: TRBV20-1; DNA: TGCAGTGCTAGTATAAGAAGGGGGCGCGGTAACGAGCAGTACTTC; CDR3: CSASIRRGRGNEQYF
D: TRBD1; J: TRBJ2-7; size: NA; V: TRBV20-1; DNA: TGCAGTTACTTGACAGGGGGCTACGAGCAGTACTTC; CDR3: CSYLTGGYEQYF
D: TRBD1; J: TRBJ1-2; size: NA; V: TRBV4-3; DNA: TGCGCCAGCAGCCCACAAGAACACGGACAGGGAAACTACACCTTC; CDR3: CASSPQEHGQGNYTF
D: TRBD1; J: TRBJ2-4; size: NA; V: TRBV7-8; DNA: TGTGCCAGCAGCTTAAACCGGGACAGGGTCGTTTTGCAGTACTTC; CDR3: CASSLNRDRVVLQYF
D: NA; J: TRBJ1-1; size: few; V: TRBV7-8; DNA: TGTGCCAGCAGCTTAAGAGGTTCGAACACTGAGGCTTTCTTT; CDR3: CASSLRGSNTEAFF
D: TRBD2; J: TRBJ2-3; size: NA; V: TRBV5-1; DNA: TGCGCCAGCAGCCCTGGACTAGCGGAGAGCACAGATACGCAGTATTTT; CDR3: CASSPGLAESTDTQYF
D: TRBD1; J: TRBJ2-5; size: NA; V: TRBV29-1; DNA: TGCAGCGTTGTGACAGGGGGCGAAGAGACCCAGTACTTC; CDR3: CSVVTGGEETQYF
D: NA; J: TRBJ2-6; size: few; V: TRBV4-3; DNA: TGCGCCAGCAGCCAAGTCCCCAGGGTGTCTGGGGCCAACGTCCTGACTTTC; CDR3: CASSQVPRVSGANVLTF
D: TRBD1; J: TRBJ1-6; size: NA; V: TRBV20-1; DNA: TGCAGTGCTAGAGGGCGGACAGGCAATTCACCCCTCCACTTT; CDR3: CSARGRTGNSPLHF
D: NA; J: TRBJ2-1; size: few; V: TRBV24-1; DNA: TGTGCCACCAGTGACCCCGGAGGTCTGGATGAGCAGTTCTTC; CDR3: CATSDPGGLDEQFF
D: TRBD1; J: TRBJ1-2; size: few; V: TRBV29-1; DNA: TGCAGCGTTGAGCAGGGGGCCCCCGTAGCTAACTATGGCTACACCTTC; CDR3: CSVEQGAPVANYGYTF
D: TRBD2; J: TRBJ2-5; size: few; V: TRBV5-1; DNA: TGCGCCAGCAGCTTGGCCCCAGCGGGGGGCCAAGAGACCCAGTACTTC; CDR3: CASSLAPAGGQETQYF
D: NA; J: TRBJ1-2; size: NA; V: TRBV7-9; DNA: TGTGCCAGCAGCCTCACCCAGGACCCCTATGGCTACACCTTC; CDR3: CASSLTQDPYGYTF
D: NA; J: TRBJ1-2; size: NA; V: TRBV9; DNA: TGTGCCAGCAGCCCAAGGGGTCTGGGCTACACCTTC; CDR3: CASSPRGLGYTF
D: NA; J: TRBJ2-6; size: many; V: TRBV29-1; DNA: TGCAGCGCCGGGGACTTCAGCTCTGGGGCCAACGTCCTGACTTTC; CDR3: CSAGDFSSGANVLTF
D: TRBD2; J: TRBJ2-7; size: NA; V: TRBV11-2; DNA: TGTGCCAGCAGCTATAGAGAATTGGGGGGGATTGATTACGAGCAGTACTTC; CDR3: CASSYRELGGIDYEQYF
D: NA; J: TRBJ2-5; size: NA; V: TRBV5-8; DNA: TGTGCCAGCAGGGGAGACGCCAAGACCCAGTACTTC; CDR3: CASRGDAKTQYF
D: TRBD2; J: TRBJ2-7; size: NA; V: TRBV27; DNA: TGTGCCAGCTCCACCAGGGCTAGCGGTTCCAGCTCCTACGAGCAGTACTTC; CDR3: CASSTRASGSSSYEQYF
D: NA; J: TRBJ1-2; size: few; V: TRBV4-3; DNA: TGCGCCAGCAGCCCCAGGGTCTTCTATGGCTACACCTTC; CDR3: CASSPRVFYGYTF
D: TRBD1; J: TRBJ2-1; size: few; V: TRBV25-1; DNA: TGTGCCAGCAGACCTACGGACAGGGATGGTGAGCAGTTCTTC; CDR3: CASRPTDRDGEQFF
D: NA; J: TRBJ2-2; size: NA; V: TRBV5-1; DNA: TGCGCCAGCAGTAGGAGTAGCGGGAACACCGGGGAGCTGTTTTTT; CDR3: CASSRSSGNTGELFF
D: NA; J: TRBJ2-4; size: NA; V: TRBV27; DNA: TGTGCCAGCAGTTCGGCCGATGTGGACATTCAGTACTTC; CDR3: CASSSADVDIQYF
D: NA; J: TRBJ1-2; size: few; V: TRBV6-5; DNA: TGTGCCAGCAGTCAACGGGTGGGGGCCCTGCCGGGTGGCTACACCTTC; CDR3: CASSQRVGALPGGYTF
D: TRBD2; J: TRBJ2-1; size: few; V: TRBV6-6; DNA: TGTGCCAGCAACCCCGGGGGGGCCGGGGGGCAGTTCTTC; CDR3: CASNPGGAGGQFF
D: NA; J: TRBJ2-6; size: few; V: TRBV9; DNA: TGTGCCAGCAGCGTAGCGGGACCGCTGTCATCTGGGGCCAACGTCCTGACTTTC; CDR3: CASSVAGPLSSGANVLTF
D: NA; J: TRBJ1-1; size: NA; V: TRBV5-6; DNA: TGTGCCAGCAGCCCGGGGGCGCCAGTGGGCACTGAAGCTTTCTTT; CDR3: CASSPGAPVGTEAFF
D: TRBD2; J: TRBJ2-1; size: NA; V: TRBV11-2; DNA: TGTGCCAGCAGCTTAAGTAGCGGGGGACACCCAGGTAATGAGCAGTTCTTC; CDR3: CASSLSSGGHPGNEQFF
D: TRBD1; J: TRBJ1-1; size: NA; V: TRBV6-6; DNA: TGTGCCAGCAGCCCCCGGACAGGGAAGGGGAACACTGAAGCTTTCTTT; CDR3: CASSPRTGKGNTEAFF
D: NA; J: TRBJ2-7; size: NA; V: TRBV6-2/TRBV6-3; DNA: TGTGCCTGCAGCTTGCGGCAATACGAGCAGTACTTC; CDR3: CACSLRQYEQYF
D: TRBD1; J: TRBJ1-5; size: NA; V: TRBV20-1; DNA: TGCAGTGCTAGTACTCCGGGACAGGGGGATCAGCCCCAGCATTTT; CDR3: CSASTPGQGDQPQHF
D: NA; J: TRBJ1-2; size: NA; V: TRBV6-6; DNA: TGTGCCAGCAGTTACTCGTCAGGGAACCACCCTAACTATGGCTACACCTTC; CDR3: CASSYSSGNHPNYGYTF
D: NA; J: TRBJ1-2; size: NA; V: TRBV20-1; DNA: TGCAGTGTTTGGACTGACTATGGCTACACCTTC; CDR3: CSVWTDYGYTF
D: TRBD1; J: TRBJ1-1; size: few; V: TRBV5-1; DNA: TGCGCCAGCAGCTTGGCGGGTTTGGGACAGGGTAACGCGAACACTGAAGCTTTCTTT; CDR3: CASSLAGLGQGNANTEAFF
D: TRBD2; J: TRBJ2-1; size: NA; V: TRBV11-2; DNA: TGTGCCAGCAGCTTATGGACTAGCGGGGGGGCCAGGGATGAGCAGTTCTTC; CDR3: CASSLWTSGGARDEQFF